This TCR beta chain was identified during a study of long-term antiretroviral therapy in people with HIV. It was version v3.0 of the immunoSEQ assay that was run at survey level. Generated by immunoSEQ multiplex PCR, the TCRdb table keeps only in-frame clones and is missing some. This table holds around 40,000 clones, approximately 94% found once. V was cut by 7 bases and J by 2 bases, with 15 bases left in between. The CDR3 consists of 14 residues. CDR1 is MNHEY and CDR2 is SMNVEV in the germline V gene (reference sequence). The source material was unsorted PBMCs, sampled 4.1 years after starting antiretroviral therapy. The chain recombines TRBV27 with TRBJ2-7, with a weak D call TRBD2 (6 bases). This sequence was found in a woman between 45 and 60 years old with HIV. CDR3 region: CASKNPGEAYEQYF. The CDR3 DNA reads as TGTGCCAGCAAAAACCCCGGGGAGGCCTACGAGCAGTACTTC.